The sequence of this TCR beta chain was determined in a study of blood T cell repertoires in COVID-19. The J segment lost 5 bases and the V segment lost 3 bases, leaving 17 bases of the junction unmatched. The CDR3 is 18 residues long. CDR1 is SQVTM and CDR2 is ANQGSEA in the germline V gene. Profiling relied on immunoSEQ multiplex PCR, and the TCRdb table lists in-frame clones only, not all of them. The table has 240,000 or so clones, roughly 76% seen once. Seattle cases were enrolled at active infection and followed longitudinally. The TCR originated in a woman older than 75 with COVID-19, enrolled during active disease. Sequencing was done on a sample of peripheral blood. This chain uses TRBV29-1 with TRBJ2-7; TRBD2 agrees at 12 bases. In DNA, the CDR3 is TGCAGCGTTGAGTTTCGGGACACGAGGACTAGCGGGACTCACGAGCAGTACTTC. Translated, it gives CSVEFRDTRTSGTHEQYF.